This entry describes one TCR beta chain. Antigen specificity is unknown. The entry originates in a study of vaccination effects on CD4 cells after COVID-19. Study-wide context: Early after vaccination, and again late, a few convalescent patients were sampled.

The CDR3 length is 15 residues. Germline V gene data show CDR1 as DFQATT and CDR2 as SNEGSKA (reference sequence). Deletions cut 3 bases from V and 5 bases from J, with 17 bases between. ViraFEST used viral peptide pools to expand antigen-specific CD4+ T cells before sequencing. Once cultured for 9 to 11 days, the cells underwent separation to obtain CD4+ T cells. The person had PCR-confirmed SARS-CoV-2 infection between March and December 2020. Of the BNT162b2 and mRNA-1273 vaccines, participants received two doses of one or the other. TCRdb keeps only in-frame clones here, not all; method: immunoSEQ multiplex PCR. The sample lists over 15,000 clones, around 80% occurring once.

The V gene is TRBV20-1, the J gene TRBJ2-1; D call uncertain. The source of this sequence is a human donor who had a prior SARS-CoV-2 infection. Sequencing used CD4+ T cells from PBMCs cultured with SARS-CoV-2 spike peptides, obtained after COVID-19 vaccination. CDR3 in DNA: TGCAGTGCTAGTGTCTTGGCGTCGGTCAACAATGAGCAGTTCTTC. This sequence encodes CSASVLASVNNEQFF.